This TCR beta chain was captured by sequencing in a study of shared clonotypes between healthy human individuals. Study-wide background: Per donor, three plates held CD4 naive cells, three held CD4 memory, two held CD8 naive and one held CD8 memory. Study-wide points: Although depth was large, rarefaction showed that sequencing of the sorted subsets was incomplete.

Clones were read by immunoSEQ multiplex PCR, and TCRdb kept only the in-frame ones, dropping some. The repertoire has approximately 1.9 million clones, 93% of them found once; the top ten carry more than 1.5%. This CDR3 contains 17 residues. Germline loops: CDR1 KGHSH, CDR2 LQKENI. Trimming at V came to 2 bases and at J to 5 bases, leaving 15 bases not matched to a gene. CD45RO-negative, CCR7-selected cells formed the naive CD8 fraction, which excluded terminally differentiated effector memory CD45RA+ cells. Details on this clone: Its antigen remains unidentified.

The sequenced sample was naive CD8+ T cells from PBMCs. The chain has TRBV18 and TRBJ2-7; 7 bases are a match to TRBD1. This TCR was sampled from a man aged 18 to 30 in good health. Some clones in this sample may be carry-over from other donors' samples. In nucleotides, the CDR3 is TGTGCCAGCTCACCAACAGGGGTAGCAGGTATTCGAAACGAGCAGTACTTC. Protein product: CASSPTGVAGIRNEQYF.